This T cell receptor beta chain came from a study of blood T cell repertoires in COVID-19 (dated by TCRdb to about 2020). Context from the whole study: Samples from collaborators originated in the United States, Italy and Spain and spanned both the acute and convalescent phases of COVID-19. The material from the prospective study consisted of cDNA or gDNA derived from T cells, B-cell-depleted T cells, or PBMCs. Where available, HLA class I and class II types were obtained from metadata supplied by the sample provider rather than from assay-based typing. Deeply sampled blood TCRbeta repertoires from subjects exposed to, actively infected with, or recovered from COVID-19 were included in the dataset. Sample metadata almost always included a de-identified subject ID, COVID-19 status, age in years and sex. The repertoires were released in a freely available public database intended as a resource for research on the immune response to SARS-CoV-2. The samples were drawn from two sources: the first 160 participants of the ongoing ImmuneRACE study, and 1,254 subjects contributed by 6 global collaborators. Broad study findings and their caveats: The quantity of clinical and demographic metadata differed by source and by participant and was supplied without curation.

TCRbeta CDR3 regions were amplified from genomic DNA by means of the immunoSEQ Assay, a bias-controlled multiplex PCR. Per the source publication's procedure: The number of nucleated cells in each sample was estimated from the amplification of reference gene primers within the assay. To quantify the absolute abundance of each unique TCRbeta CDR3 rearrangement, sequence reads were collapsed and filtered. For each sample, productive Simpson clonality was calculated as the square root of Simpson's diversity index over productive rearrangements. The table was pulled from immuneACCESS by TCRdb, which kept in-frame rearrangements only. Such tables lose some clones; where checked, under half of the loss comes from unresolved V genes, and the rest has no known cause. Clone size and V and J calls were adopted from that table, with D and trimming inferred from the DNA. The sample profile shows a few hundred thousand clones; 85% of them were found once. In total, the top ten clones hold under 8% of the sample.

With respect to this clone: Its antigen is still unknown. No quality values exist for individual bases; no much larger clone is one base distant.

The germline V gene specifies MNHEY as CDR1 and SVGAGI as CDR2. The V end gives up 2 bases and the J end 5 bases, leaving 3 bases in the junction not matched to a gene. From its cysteine to its phenylalanine, the CDR3 spans 14 amino acids. The sequence is cut down to CDR3 DNA, 42 bases in frame from base 1. Participants in the prospective study were enrolled through a virtual design, were aged about 18 to 90 years, and lived in 24 United States geographic areas. In the prospective study, participants were assigned to cohorts based on the clinical history participants reported in a screening survey and a study questionnaire. Exposed participants had been in contact with someone with a PCR-confirmed or clinician-diagnosed COVID-19 case within 2 weeks of study entry. Each participant in the prospective study had whole blood, serum and a nasopharyngeal or oropharyngeal swab collected by mobile phlebotomists. Prospective study participants could optionally give additional blood draws and questionnaires over a roughly two-month period. Blood samples from the prospective study were shipped frozen or at room temperature prior to DNA extraction.

The chain was built from TRBV6-5 and TRBJ2-3, and 8 bases in between align with TRBD2. The specimen was PBMCs or T cells enriched from blood (not recorded which). The clonotype comes from a woman between 45 and 65 years old who had been exposed to COVID-19. The DNA reads as follows: TGTGCCAGCAGTTACAGCGGGGGATTAGATACGCAGTATTTT. It encodes CASSYSGGLDTQYF.